One sample yielded the 9 T cell receptor beta chains listed below, sequenced in a study of T cells in Graves' hyperthyroidism and ophthalmopathy. The source material, RNA transcripts, was used to amplify TCR beta CDR3 regions. HTBI primers were used for first-round RT-PCR of the TCR CDR3. MiXCR, run by TCRdb on the multiplex PCR reads, gives a single entry per CDR3 protein. Of roughly 260,000 distinct CDR3 sequences in the sample, approximately 14% are singletons; the top ten hold more than 10%. Sequenced input: blood. The origin of the receptors is a woman in her thirties or forties with Graves' hyperthyroidism that later progressed to Graves' ophthalmopathy.

The gene calls are TRBV5-1 and TRBJ2-3; either TRBD1 or TRBD2 may supply D (6 bases each). This CDR3 region has 16 residues. Per the germline V gene, CDR1 is SGHRS and CDR2 is YFSETQ. The V end was cut by 1 base, the J end by 4 bases, with 16 bases between. The CDR3 spells CASSLIAIGGSDTQYF. The CDR3 DNA sequence: TGCGCCAGCAGCTTGATAGCGATCGGGGGCTCAGATACGCAGTATTTT.

This clonotype was picked up a small number of times. The chain is built from TRBV11-2 and TRBJ1-5, with D unclear. The CDR3 extends over 12 amino acids. With 5 bases removed from V and 16 bases from J, the gap between germline ends came to 18 bases. CDR1 and CDR2 (germline): SGHAT, FQNNGV. The CDR3 DNA is TGTGCCAGCAGCCTTCCGGGTTCTCCATTACATTTT. This sequence encodes CASSLPGSPLHF.

This clonotype was picked up many times. The V call is TRBV12-3 or TRBV12-4, the J call TRBJ2-1, with 10 bases fitting TRBD2. This CDR3 contains 15 residues. Trimming removed 6 bases from V and 5 bases from J; junction bases left unmatched: 7. The CDR3 sequence: CASRSLAGADNEQFF. The CDR3 nucleotides are TGTGCCAGCAGATCCCTAGCGGGAGCGGACAATGAGCAGTTCTTC.

This clonotype showed up many times. The chain couples TRBV13 to TRBJ2-1; a possible D gene is TRBD2 (6 bases). The CDR3 covers 14 residues. V lost 6 bases, J lost 5 bases, and 14 bases lay in between. Germline-derived CDR1 and CDR2 are PRHDT and FYEKMQ (reference sequence). The DNA of the CDR3 is TGTGCCAGCAGGTGGGGACTCGGGGACAATGAGCAGTTCTTC. It yields the protein CASRWGLGDNEQFF.

This clonotype was recorded many times. The chain joins TRBV2 to TRBJ1-4, with a possible D match to TRBD1 (6 bases). The CDR3 loop spans 15 amino acids. V was clipped by 4 bases and J by 6 bases, with 15 bases between them. Looked up from germline, CDR1 is SNHLY and CDR2 is FYNNEI. The CDR3 is CASSGYRVSYEKLFF. The CDR3 DNA reads as TGTGCCAGCAGTGGCTACAGGGTATCCTATGAAAAACTGTTTTTT.

This clonotype was observed at least ten times. The chain carries TRBV20-1 and TRBJ2-1; the D gene is possibly TRBD2 (5 bases). Germline CDR1 and CDR2: DFQATT and SNEGSKA (reference sequence). Trimming pared 1 base from V and 0 bases from J, leaving 7 bases between. The CDR3 is 14 residues long. The CDR3 reads CSARGGPSYNEQFF. DNA for the CDR3: TGCAGTGCTAGAGGAGGGCCCTCCTACAATGAGCAGTTCTTC.

Many counts were recorded for this clonotype. The rearrangement links TRBV20-1 to TRBJ2-3, with 9 positions matching TRBD2. Trimming removed 2 bases from V and 4 bases from J; junction bases left unmatched: 7. The CDR3 runs 15 residues. Germline CDR1 is DFQATT and CDR2 is SNEGSKA (reference sequence). CDR3 sequence reads: CSARPPGGGADTQYF. The CDR3 DNA reads TGCAGTGCTAGACCCCCAGGCGGGGGGGCAGATACGCAGTATTTT.

In its sample, this clonotype was seen many times. The chain carries TRBV3-1 and TRBJ1-1; D call uncertain. Germline CDR1 is LGHDT and CDR2 is YNNKEL (reference sequence). Deletions cut 3 bases from V and 1 base from J, with 9 bases between. CDR3 length: 14 amino acids. The CDR3 nucleotides are TGTGCCAGCAGCCAGCGGGAGGCGAACACTGAAGCTTTCTTT. Translation gives CASSQREANTEAFF.

This clonotype was recorded at least ten times. The genes are TRBV7-2 and TRBJ1-5, with unresolved D. The germline CDR1 and CDR2 sequences are SGHTA and FQGNSA. The V end was cut by 2 bases, the J end by 6 bases, with 11 bases between. This CDR3 is built from 14 residues. The CDR3 loop is CASSLRRDAQPQHF. The DNA of the CDR3 is TGTGCCAGCAGCTTAAGACGAGATGCTCAGCCCCAGCATTTT.